A selection of T cell receptor beta chains follows, all from one sample in a study of cytomegalovirus exposure and HLA in healthy donors. Produced via immunoSEQ multiplex PCR; TCRdb's table is partial and in-frame only. The sample holds 150,000 to 200,000 clones, approximately 86% seen once. Sequencing was done on a sample of PBMCs. These receptor sequences come from a man aged 18 to 30 in good health and CMV-seropositive. The CDR3 runs from the conserved cysteine through the conserved F or W. D genes are given only for firm matches. Only some rows state a clone size, as once, few, many or a class for expanded clones.

TRBJ2-3	17	NA	TRBV27	TRBD2	CASTPLLAGDDTDTQYF	TGTGCCAGCACCCCCCTCCTAGCGGGGGACGACACAGATACGCAGTATTTT
TRBJ1-5	13	NA	TRBV6-4	NA	CASSETDFGPQHF	TGTGCCAGCAGTGAGACAGACTTCGGGCCCCAGCATTTT
TRBJ2-7	17	NA	TRBV7-2	TRBD2	CASSLRPGTSGDYEQYF	TGTGCCAGCAGCTTAAGGCCCGGGACTAGCGGGGACTACGAGCAGTACTTC
TRBJ1-4	14	NA	TRBV5-8	TRBD1	CASKRTGLNEKLFF	TGTGCCAGCAAACGGACAGGCTTAAATGAAAAACTGTTTTTT
TRBJ2-1	15	NA	TRBV7-3	NA	CASSLIRSSYNEQFF	TGTGCCAGCAGCTTAATACGGAGCTCCTACAATGAGCAGTTCTTC
TRBJ1-1	19	NA	TRBV7-8	NA	CASSHSLSGSPFRNTEAFF	TGTGCCAGCAGCCATTCCTTGTCGGGATCCCCCTTTAGGAACACTGAAGCTTTCTTT
TRBJ2-3	15	NA	TRBV5-1	TRBD2	CASSPFGGGTDTQYF	TGCGCCAGCAGCCCGTTCGGGGGGGGGACAGATACGCAGTATTTT
TRBJ1-2	12	NA	TRBV29-1	NA	CSVGGQGSGYTF	TGCAGCGTTGGGGGGCAAGGGAGTGGCTACACCTTC
TRBJ2-1	11	NA	TRBV5-8	NA	CASSLRDEQFF	TGTGCCAGCAGCTTGCGGGATGAGCAGTTCTTC
TRBJ2-5	15	NA	TRBV4-2	NA	CASSQESSKEDTQYF	TGTGCCAGCAGCCAAGAGTCTAGTAAGGAGGATACCCAGTACTTC
TRBJ2-2	13	NA	TRBV2	NA	CASSVLRVRELFF	TGTGCCAGCAGTGTGCTTCGGGTGAGGGAGCTGTTTTTT
TRBJ1-2	11	NA	TRBV30	NA	CASQWTDGYTF	TGTGCCAGCCAGTGGACAGATGGCTACACCTTC
TRBJ2-7	15	once	TRBV19	TRBD2	CASSRGISGSNEQYF	TGTGCCAGTAGTAGGGGAATTAGCGGGAGCAACGAGCAGTACTTC
TRBJ1-2	16	NA	TRBV4-3	NA	CASSQLKDTANYGYTF	TGCGCCAGCAGCCAATTAAAAGACACAGCTAACTATGGCTACACCTTC
TRBJ1-2	14	NA	TRBV2	NA	CASSEATASYGYTF	TGTGCCAGCAGTGAAGCTACAGCCTCATATGGCTACACCTTC
TRBJ1-1	13	NA	TRBV6-5	NA	CASSFERSTQAFF	TGTGCCAGCAGTTTTGAACGGTCAACCCAAGCTTTCTTT
TRBJ2-2	15	NA	TRBV4-2	NA	CASSPLLVSTGELFF	TGTGCCAGCAGCCCCCTTCTAGTTAGCACCGGGGAGCTGTTTTTT
TRBJ1-1	15	NA	TRBV5-4	NA	CASSLGDRPYTEAFF	TGTGCCAGCAGCTTGGGAGACAGGCCTTACACTGAAGCTTTCTTT
TRBJ1-5	17	NA	TRBV27	TRBD1	CASSPLTTGFSNQPQHF	TGTGCCAGCAGTCCCCTGACGACAGGGTTTAGCAATCAGCCCCAGCATTTT
TRBJ1-1	16	NA	TRBV7-9	NA	CASSPLEGERNTEAFF	TGTGCCAGCAGCCCGCTAGAAGGGGAAAGGAACACTGAAGCTTTCTTT
TRBJ2-1	16	once	TRBV6-6	NA	CASSYSILSGDNEQFF	TGTGCCAGCAGTTACTCGATTCTTTCAGGGGACAATGAGCAGTTCTTC
TRBJ1-5	15	NA	TRBV15	TRBD1	CATRDRAFSNQPQHF	TGTGCCACCCGCGACAGGGCTTTTAGCAATCAGCCCCAGCATTTT
TRBJ1-4	15	NA	TRBV6-6	NA	CASSSQWGANEKLFF	TGTGCCAGCAGTTCTCAGTGGGGGGCTAATGAAAAACTGTTTTTT
TRBJ2-2	15	NA	TRBV15	NA	CATSAPGELTGELFF	TGTGCCACCAGCGCCCCAGGGGAACTCACCGGGGAGCTGTTTTTT
TRBJ2-7	14	few	TRBV10-1	TRBD1	CASAPGTGSYEQYF	TGCGCCAGCGCGCCCGGGACAGGATCCTACGAGCAGTACTTC
TRBJ2-6	16	NA	TRBV7-3	NA	CASSFSSTSGANVLTF	TGTGCCAGCAGCTTTAGCAGCACCTCTGGGGCCAACGTCCTGACTTTC
TRBJ2-7	18	NA	TRBV28	TRBD2	CASSTIAGLTLSSYEQYF	TGTGCCAGCAGTACAATAGCGGGCCTCACCCTTAGCTCCTACGAGCAGTACTTC
TRBJ2-7	15	NA	TRBV9	TRBD1	CASSGGTGVLDEQYF	TGTGCCAGCAGCGGGGGGACAGGGGTCCTAGACGAGCAGTACTTC
TRBJ2-1	17	NA	TRBV28	NA	CASSPREAGGFYNEQFF	TGTGCCAGCAGCCCTAGAGAGGCCGGAGGGTTCTACAATGAGCAGTTCTTC
TRBJ2-6	16	NA	TRBV5-1	TRBD1	CASTDLYRGEANVLTF	TGCGCCAGCACCGATTTATACAGGGGAGAGGCCAACGTCCTGACTTTC
TRBJ1-6	13	many	TRBV5-6	NA	CASSFHREPPLHF	TGTGCCAGCAGCTTTCACAGGGAACCACCCCTCCACTTT
TRBJ2-1	18	NA	TRBV11-3	NA	CASSLDQGGTSSYNEQFF	TGTGCCAGCAGCTTAGATCAGGGCGGGACGAGCTCCTACAATGAGCAGTTCTTC
TRBJ2-3	15	NA	TRBV4-2	TRBD2	CASSREKAGMDTQYF	TGTGCCAGCAGCCGTGAGAAAGCGGGGATGGATACGCAGTATTTT
TRBJ2-3	16	NA	TRBV6-6	TRBD2	CASSYMGGISTDTQYF	TGTGCCAGCAGTTACATGGGGGGGATTAGCACAGATACGCAGTATTTT
TRBJ2-7	12	NA	TRBV30	NA	CAWGDSSYEQYF	TGTGCCTGGGGTGACAGTTCCTACGAGCAGTACTTC
TRBJ2-1	15	NA	TRBV28	TRBD2	CASSFSWGGVNEQFF	TGTGCCAGCAGTTTTTCATGGGGGGGAGTCAATGAGCAGTTCTTC
TRBJ2-1	15	NA	TRBV7-2	TRBD1	CASSFSGTGRNEQFF	TGTGCCAGCAGCTTCTCCGGGACAGGGAGGAATGAGCAGTTCTTC
TRBJ2-3	15	once	TRBV7-6	NA	CASSLAATSTDTQYF	TGTGCCAGCAGCTTAGCCGCAACTAGCACAGATACGCAGTATTTT
TRBJ2-7	14	NA	TRBV7-8	TRBD1	CASSSWTGGGEQYF	TGTGCCAGCAGCTCCTGGACAGGGGGTGGGGAGCAGTACTTC
TRBJ2-1	14	NA	TRBV7-2	TRBD2	CASSAGLAGVEQFF	TGTGCCAGCAGCGCGGGACTAGCGGGAGTCGAGCAGTTCTTC
TRBJ1-6	17	once	TRBV7-9	NA	CASSSPPGGSYNSPLHF	TGTGCCAGCAGTTCCCCCCCGGGGGGCTCCTATAATTCACCCCTCCACTTT
TRBJ1-5	17	NA	TRBV28	TRBD1	CASSFGWDSRSNQPQHF	TGTGCCAGCAGTTTTGGGTGGGACAGTCGTAGCAATCAGCCCCAGCATTTT
TRBJ2-1	17	NA	TRBV5-1	TRBD1	CASRPKDRGVWLNEQFF	TGCGCCAGCAGACCTAAAGACAGGGGGGTATGGCTAAATGAGCAGTTCTTC